Following are 28 T cell receptor beta chains from one sample sequenced in a study of cytomegalovirus exposure and HLA in healthy donors. Primers for the PCR totalled 60 Vbeta and 13 Jbeta. TCRdb's table, derived via immunoSEQ multiplex PCR, lists solely in-frame clones and lacks some. The sample carries a few hundred thousand clones, roughly 91% recorded once. Source material: PBMCs. These receptors originate from a girl under 10 years old in good health and CMV-seronegative.

The chain uses TRBV6-5 and TRBJ2-7; TRBD1 might be the D (5 bases). The CDR3 length is 14 residues. Germline CDR1 and CDR2: MNHEY and SVGAGI. V shed 5 bases and J shed 0 bases, with 11 bases lying between them. This chain's CDR3 is CASSRQRSSYEQYF. In nucleotides, the CDR3 is TGTGCCAGCAGTAGACAGCGTAGCTCCTACGAGCAGTACTTC.

The chain couples TRBV29-1 to TRBJ2-3; D is perhaps TRBD1 (6 bases). This CDR3 has 14 amino acids. Germline V CDR1 and CDR2: SQVTM, ANQGSEA. The CDR3 region is CSLQGGLNTDTQYF. The CDR3 DNA reads TGCAGTCTTCAAGGGGGTCTGAACACAGATACGCAGTATTTT.

This clone was observed once. The chain combines TRBV15 with TRBJ2-3, with D perhaps TRBD1 (6 bases). Per the germline V gene, CDR1 is LNHNV and CDR2 is YYDKDF (reference sequence). Trimming shortened V by 0 bases and J by 5 bases, and 15 bases separated the two germline ends. The CDR3 spans 16 residues. The CDR3: CATSRDRGLGRDTQYF. CDR3 nucleotide sequence: TGTGCCACCAGCAGAGATAGGGGGTTGGGGAGAGATACGCAGTATTTT.

The chain employs TRBV6-1 and TRBJ2-7; D is possibly TRBD1 (5 bases). V gave up 6 bases and J gave up 2 bases, with 11 bases separating them. The CDR3 sequence is 13 residues long. The germline V gene encodes CDR1 MNHNS and CDR2 SASEGT. For the CDR3, the DNA is TGTGCCAGCAGGTACAGGTCCCCCTACGAGCAGTACTTC. Amino acid sequence: CASRYRSPYEQYF.

This chain joins TRBV2 and TRBJ2-2; 7 nucleotides match TRBD1. The J segment lost 5 bases and the V segment lost 7 bases, leaving 7 bases of the junction unmatched. This CDR3 is 14 amino acids long. CDR1 SNHLY and CDR2 FYNNEI come from the germline V gene. CDR3 residues: CASNRQGRTGELFF. The CDR3 nucleotides are TGTGCCAGCAACAGACAGGGTCGGACCGGGGAGCTGTTTTTT.

This sequence joins TRBV5-5 and TRBJ1-1; 7 bases line up with TRBD1. This CDR3 has 15 amino acids. The V segment lost 4 bases and the J segment 1 base; nucleotides outside the gene matches: 7. CDR1 is SGHKS and CDR2 is YYEKEE in the germline V gene (reference sequence). CDR3 in DNA: TGTGCCAGCAGCGATGGGACAGCCGAGAACACTGAAGCTTTCTTT. Protein: CASSDGTAENTEAFF. The full variable domain, its missing parts supplied by reference TRBV5-5 and TRBJ1-1, is DAGVTQSPTHLIKTRGQQVTLRCSPISGHKSVSWYQQVLGQGPQFIFQYYEKEERGRGNFPDRFSARQFPNYSSELNVNALLLGDSALYLCASSDGTAENTEAFFGQGTRLTVV.

This chain uses TRBV4-1 with TRBJ2-1; 8 nucleotides match TRBD1. This CDR3 comprises 14 residues. The V and J ends lost 3 bases and 6 bases, in that order; junction bases with no gene match: 4. The germline CDR1 and CDR2 sequences are MGHRA and YSYEKL. The CDR3 sequence: CASSQADRVNEQFF. For the CDR3, the DNA is TGCGCCAGCAGCCAGGCGGACAGGGTCAATGAGCAGTTCTTC.

V is TRBV7-9 and J is TRBJ2-5; TRBD2 matches 7 bases. This CDR3 is built from 15 residues. Germline CDR1 SEHNR, CDR2 FQNEAQ (reference sequence). V shed 4 bases and J 4 bases; nucleotides not matched to a gene: 9. CDR3 coding DNA: TGTGCCAGCAGCTCCCAGAGCGGGGTTCCAGAGACCCAGTACTTC. Its protein product is CASSSQSGVPETQYF.

The J gene is TRBJ2-1, the V gene TRBV18; 7 positions agree with TRBD2. Germline CDR1 is KGHSH and CDR2 is LQKENI. The CDR3 has 13 amino acids. Trimming at V came to 2 bases and at J to 6 bases, leaving 1 base not matched to a gene. The CDR3 region is CASSPAGVNEQFF. The CDR3 nucleotides read TGTGCCAGCTCACCAGCGGGGGTCAATGAGCAGTTCTTC.

This sequence joins TRBV19 and TRBJ2-7, with 8 bases aligning to TRBD1. V shed 6 bases and J 1 base; nucleotides not matched to a gene: 8. The CDR3 contains 15 residues. Germline lookup yields CDR1 LNHDA and CDR2 SQIVND (reference sequence). CDR3 sequence: CASSPGTGYSYEQYF. In nucleotides, the CDR3 is TGTGCCAGTAGCCCCGGGACAGGTTATTCCTACGAGCAGTACTTC. Together with reference TRBV19 and TRBJ2-7, the CDR3 gives the full variable domain: DGGITQSPKYLFRKEGQNVTLSCEQNLNHDAMYWYRQDPGQGLRLIYYSQIVNDFQKGDIAEGYSVSREKKESFPLTVTSAQKNPTAFYLCASSPGTGYSYEQYFGPGTRLTVT.

The rearrangement uses TRBV20-1 and TRBJ2-5; D is ambiguous. The CDR3 runs to 10 residues. V lost 7 bases and J 5 bases, leaving 8 bases between the germline ends. Germline CDR1 reads DFQATT; CDR2 reads SNEGSKA (reference sequence). The CDR3 DNA sequence: TGCAGTGTCCGCAGGGAGACCCAGTACTTC. Its translation: CSVRRETQYF.

The rearrangement joins TRBV6-1 to TRBJ2-5; 10 positions agree with TRBD2. This CDR3 region has 14 residues. Germline CDR1 MNHNS, CDR2 SASEGT. Losses at the gene ends were 6 bases for V and 1 base for J; bases not matched to a gene: 2. This CDR3 is CASRASGGQETQYF. The CDR3 DNA reads as TGTGCCAGCAGGGCTAGCGGGGGCCAAGAGACCCAGTACTTC.

The chain couples TRBV18 to TRBJ1-1; 7 bases are shared with TRBD1. CDR1 and CDR2 from the germline V gene are KGHSH and LQKENI. V gave up 10 bases and J gave up 1 base; unmatched junction bases: 6. The CDR3 has 13 amino acids. DNA for the CDR3: TGTGCCACCCTGGGACAGCAGAACACTGAAGCTTTCTTT. This sequence encodes CATLGQQNTEAFF.

On this clone: Sequence at one end of the junction differs from germline and may be a read error. The gene calls are TRBV7-2 and TRBJ1-5, with TRBD1 matching over 9 bases. This CDR3 has 13 amino acids. Per germline, CDR1 SGHTA and CDR2 FQGNSA. In DNA, the CDR3 is TGTGCCAGCAGAACAGGGACAGGGCAGCCCCAACATTTT. This encodes CASRTGTGQPQHF.

In DNA form, the CDR3 reads TGTGCAAGTCGCTTATTCCATGGGTGGCGCGGTCGCTCCTACAATGAGCAGTTCTTC. Translation gives CASRLFHGWRGRSYNEQFF. The rearrangement joins TRBV12-2 to TRBJ2-1; the table's D call TRBD2 went unverified against the DNA. TRBV12-2 has pseudogene status. The CDR3 loop spans 19 amino acids.

The chain uses TRBV12-5 and TRBJ1-1; D is perhaps TRBD1 (6 bases). Germline loops: CDR1 LGHNT, CDR2 FRNRAP. The length of the CDR3 is 17 residues. V was clipped by 5 bases and J by 0 bases, with 19 bases between them. CDR3 nucleotides: TGTGCTAGTGGTGCGACCGACAGGCACACTCTGAACACTGAAGCTTTCTTT. Its translation is CASGATDRHTLNTEAFF.

In DNA form, the CDR3 reads TGCGCCAGCAGCTCACAGGGGGGGGGTTGGAATGAGAGAATGAACACTGAAGCTTTCTTT. It codes for CASSSQGGGWNERMNTEAFF. The chain employs TRBV5-1 and TRBJ1-1; 8 bases fit TRBD1. J lost 0 bases, V lost 3 bases, and 19 bases had no gene match. Germline assignment: CDR1 SGHRS and CDR2 YFSETQ. The CDR3 runs 20 residues.

The chain has TRBV12-5 and TRBJ1-2; possible D gene TRBD1, 5 bases. The CDR3 contains 20 residues. The ends were cut back, 6 bases at V and 6 bases at J, with 35 bases in the middle. Germline V gene sequence: CDR1 LGHNT, CDR2 FRNRAP. CDR3 sequence: CASGLRPKDQAGSWVNGYTF. CDR3 in DNA: TGTGCTAGTGGGCTGCGACCAAAGGATCAAGCAGGGTCCTGGGTAAATGGCTACACCTTC. The full variable domain, its missing parts supplied by reference TRBV12-5 and TRBJ1-2, is DARVTQTPRHKVTEMGQEVTMRCQPILGHNTVFWYRQTMMQGLELLAYFRNRAPLDDSGMPKDRFSAEMPDATLATLKIQPSEPRDSAVYFCASGLRPKDQAGSWVNGYTFGSGTRLTVV.

The V call is TRBV7-9, the J call TRBJ1-5, with 7 bases that match TRBD1. This CDR3 is 16 amino acids long. In germline, CDR1 is SEHNR, CDR2 FQNEAQ (reference sequence). Germline trimming cut 7 bases from V and 0 bases from J; bases unmatched to any gene: 9. The CDR3 DNA is TGTGCCAGCACCCCTCAGGGGGTATATAGCAATCAGCCCCAGCATTTT. This encodes CASTPQGVYSNQPQHF. The full variable domain, its missing parts supplied by reference TRBV7-9 and TRBJ1-5, is DTGVSQNPRHKITKRGQNVTFRCDPISEHNRLYWYRQTLGQGPEFLTYFQNEAQLEKSRLLSDRFSAERPKGSFSTLEIQRTEQGDSAMYLCASTPQGVYSNQPQHFGDGTRLSIL.

V and J are TRBV29-1 and TRBJ2-5; a weak D match, TRBD2 (6 bases). This CDR3 has 15 amino acids. Deletions cut 2 bases from V and 5 bases from J, with 18 bases between. CDR1 SQVTM and CDR2 ANQGSEA come from the germline V gene. The CDR3 DNA reads as TGCAGCGTTGAACTAGCGAGGGATGCATGGGAGACCCAGTACTTC. Its translation is CSVELARDAWETQYF.

The chain uses TRBV9 and TRBJ2-5; D call uncertain. Germline CDR1 is SGDLS and CDR2 is YYNGEE. The CDR3 has 12 amino acids. Trimming shortened V by 3 bases and J by 2 bases, and 5 bases separated the two germline ends. CDR3 in amino acids: CASSDAQETQYF. DNA for the CDR3: TGTGCCAGCAGCGACGCGCAAGAGACCCAGTACTTC.

The chain carries TRBV2 and TRBJ2-1, with TRBD2 matching over 7 bases. V shed 10 bases, J shed 8 bases, and the junction held 14 bases outside the gene matches. Germline V gives CDR1 SNHLY, CDR2 FYNNEI. The CDR3 loop spans 14 amino acids. CDR3 sequence reads: CATRGIGGSDEQFF. The CDR3 DNA reads TGTGCCACCCGCGGGATAGGCGGGAGCGATGAGCAGTTCTTC.

J is TRBJ2-1 and V is TRBV6-4; the match to TRBD2 covers 9 bases. This CDR3 contains 21 residues. Germline CDR1 reads MRHNA; CDR2 reads SNTAGT. Trimming removed 2 bases from V and 0 bases from J; junction bases left unmatched: 17. The CDR3 DNA is TGTGCCAGCAGTGACCCCCGAAGCGGGAGGCCCTCACTTAGCTCCTACAATGAGCAGTTCTTC. It is translated as CASSDPRSGRPSLSSYNEQFF.

Written as DNA, the CDR3 is TGTGCCAGCAGTGAAGAGGGGGCCGTCTCTGGAAACACCATATATTTT. Protein: CASSEEGAVSGNTIYF. The chain is built from TRBV2 and TRBJ1-3, with 7 bases fitting TRBD1. The ends lost 1 base at V and 0 bases at J; junction bases unmatched: 3. Germline lookup yields CDR1 SNHLY and CDR2 FYNNEI. The CDR3 extends over 16 amino acids. Variable domain in full (rest from reference TRBV2 and TRBJ1-3): EPEVTQTPSHQVTQMGQEVILRCVPISNHLYFYWYRQILGQKVEFLVSFYNNEISEKSEIFDDQFSVERPDGSNFTLKIRSTKLEDSAMYFCASSEEGAVSGNTIYFGEGSWLTVV.

CDR3 in DNA: TGTGCCAGTGGACGGGGGGTGCCCCCAGATACGCAGTATTTT. Its translation: CASGRGVPPDTQYF. The gene calls are TRBV19 and TRBJ2-3; 7 nucleotides match TRBD2. This CDR3 contains 14 residues. With V trimmed by 8 bases and J by 4 bases, 9 bases remained unmatched. CDR1 is LNHDA, CDR2 SQIVND, per germline (reference sequence).

This clone showed up just once. The chain uses TRBV7-2 and TRBJ2-1; 12 bases match TRBD2. CDR3 size: 13 residues. Germline V gene data show CDR1 as SGHTA and CDR2 as FQGNSA. V gave up 10 bases and J gave up 7 bases; unmatched junction bases: 5. CDR3 protein: CATLTSGRNEQFF. The CDR3 DNA follows: TGTGCCACCTTGACTAGCGGGAGAAATGAGCAGTTCTTC.

This clone was seen a single time. This chain joins TRBV6-1 and TRBJ2-1; a possible D gene is TRBD2 (5 bases). This CDR3 has 14 amino acids. The ends were cut back, 6 bases at V and 1 base at J, with 10 bases in the middle. CDR1 is MNHNS, CDR2 SASEGT, per germline. The CDR3: CASRSGFSYNEQFF. Here the CDR3 DNA reads TGTGCCAGCAGGAGCGGCTTTTCCTACAATGAGCAGTTCTTC.

This sequence joins TRBV28 and TRBJ2-1; the D gene is possibly TRBD2 (6 bases). The CDR3 runs 12 residues. Trimming stripped 3 bases from V and 15 bases from J, with 15 bases between. CDR1 is MDHEN and CDR2 is SYDVKM in the germline V gene. CDR3 region: CASSFGAGDWFF. DNA for the CDR3: TGTGCCAGCAGTTTCGGAGCGGGTGATTGGTTCTTC.